The source of this T cell receptor (beta chain) is a study of regulatory T cells in long-lasting Graves disease. Study-wide results and caveats: Persistent Graves' patients had lower TCR diversity than newly diagnosed ones. Only peripheral blood was studied, not thyroid tissue.

Of note for this clonotype: The antigen is not known.

Time point indicated: newly diagnosed GD, antithyroid drugs for less than 3 months. Scientists built the TCR library using RNA that was extracted from PBMCs. Patients were enrolled at an endocrinology department in Xi'an, China. Researchers made TCR beta libraries by using iRepertoire HTBI primers and running Arm-PCR on CDR3 regions. Using its own MiXCR run on the multiplex PCR reads, TCRdb lists one record per CDR3 protein. Of around 420,000 distinct CDR3 sequences in the sample, about 16% were seen once. This CDR3 comprises 15 residues. V lost 4 bases and J 0 bases, leaving 16 bases between the germline ends. In germline, CDR1 is DFQATT, CDR2 SNEGSKA (reference sequence).

The material sequenced was peripheral blood mononuclear cells (PBMCs), taken at new diagnosis, from a patient treated with antithyroid drugs. V usage is TRBV20-1 and J usage is TRBJ2-7; D remains ambiguous. The clonotype originates from a female donor with Graves disease. The CDR3 region has the DNA TGCAGTGCTACCGACCCTACAGAGAGCTCCTACGAGCAGTACTTC. As protein: CSATDPTESSYEQYF.